This record covers a single T cell receptor (beta chain). This clonotype appeared a single time. It lacks a known antigen. A junction boundary mismatches the germline segment, possibly from a read error. RNA was isolated from bulk, unsorted tissue, and RNA quality was assessed with a NanoDrop ND-1000 and an Agilent 2100. All donors had newly diagnosed lung cancer, had not received prior chemotherapy, and were admitted for thoracic surgery in China between August and November 2014. Patients who had received previous radiotherapy or chemotherapy, or who had another concurrent cancer, were excluded from the study. Surgical tissue pieces of 1-2 cm3 were preserved in RNAlater solution and were kept at -80 degrees C until use. Preparation of the library involved multiplex PCR. Sequenced using an Illumina HiSeq 2500. Following protocols modified from ARM-PCR, the researchers constructed TCRbeta libraries through three rounds of nested PCR with primers (Table S4). Before sequencing, PCR products of 200-500 bp were excised from the gel and purified with the QIAquick gel extraction kit. Concerning the study's data processing: Reads were cleaned using Trimmomatic, were merged into complete CDR3 sequences using FLASH, and were assigned to V(D)J germline segments using MiTCR. Clonal diversity was calculated as the inverse Simpson's index using VDJtools. Productive reads were defined as in-frame sequences without a premature stop codon. The raw public data were reprocessed by TCRdb itself: fastp quality trimming at Q25, MiXCR clonotype calling, in-frame beta chains only. Rows merge per CDR3 protein into single entries with the most common DNA and genes. For this entry, the V and J calls and clone size follow TCRdb and not the study's own pipeline. This sample lists tens of thousands of distinct CDR3 sequences; approximately 70% were detected once. Approximately 20% of the sample is taken by the ten largest.

The data stem from a study of tumor and adjacent non-tumor tissue in lung cancer (dated by TCRdb to 2017 to 2018). With respect to the entire study: Patients with adenocarcinoma (approximately twelve), squamous cell carcinoma (2) and small cell lung cancer (1) were included in the cohort. For each patient, one tumor sample and one normal lung sample were taken, giving thirty paired specimens that underwent TCRbeta CDR3 sequencing. Sequencing generated a total of 95 million to 150 million productive TCRbeta reads, averaging roughly 3.9 million reads per sample. The study compared bulk TCRbeta repertoires between lung tumor tissue and matched distant non-tumor lung tissue from about 14 lung cancer patients. Ages among the 15 or so patients ranged from roughly 30 to 85 years, there were roughly 10 men and 5 women, and disease was at TNM stage I to III.

Overall study results and their limits: The sequencing platform is not named in the methods, and unique molecular identifiers are not mentioned. Younger patients had significantly higher TCR diversity, and higher tumor TCR diversity was associated with shorter overall and disease-free survival. Peripheral blood was not sequenced, so blood TCRbeta repertoires in these lung cancer patients were not examined. With only roughly 16 patients in the cohort, the authors noted that larger samples and more detailed clinical data are needed. Tumor tissue showed significantly greater TCR diversity (inverse Simpson) than normal lung tissue (approximately 400 vs 170, P = 0.0075, Mann-Whitney U test). A significantly larger cumulative share of the repertoire was made up by the top 100 clones in normal lung than in tumor tissue.

Sequences were obtained from lung tumor tissue. The receptor was isolated from a man aged 55 to 70 with non-small cell lung cancer.

CDR3 sequence: CASSLDRLTYEQYF. The DNA reads as follows: TGCGCCAGCAGCCTCGACAGACTAACCTACGAGCAGTACTTC. The rearranged segments are TRBV6-5 and TRBJ2-7; the D region is possibly TRBD1 or TRBD2, each matching across 5 bases. CDR3 length: 14 amino acids, cysteine to phenylalanine. The only DNA kept is the CDR3, 42 bases in frame from the first base. The germline V gene provides CDR1 MNHEY and CDR2 SVGAGI.